Included here is one T cell receptor beta chain sequence, with context. These data originate in a study of blood T cell repertoires in COVID-19. Overall study: The analysed material was cDNA or gDNA that came from T cells, B-cell-depleted T cells, or PBMCs.

The CDR3 sequence is 15 residues long. Germline V CDR1 and CDR2: SGDLS, YYNGEE. Trimming stripped 0 bases from V and 5 bases from J, with 11 bases between. Sequenced by immunoSEQ multiplex PCR; TCRdb stores in-frame clones only, minus some. This sample has 400,000 to 450,000 clones, with approximately 88% found just once. This rearrangement joins TRBV9 to TRBJ2-2; weak D call: TRBD1 (5 bases). Sequenced input: peripheral blood. The TCR comes from a woman between 50 and 59 years old with COVID-19, enrolled during active disease. Here the CDR3 DNA reads TGTGCCAGCAGCGTAGGACAGACAGTTACCGGGGAGCTGTTTTTT. This gives the protein CASSVGQTVTGELFF.